What follows is one TCR beta chain and its context. Germline V gene data show CDR1 as LNHDA and CDR2 as SQIVND (reference sequence). This CDR3 is 15 amino acids long. Trimming stripped 7 bases from V and 6 bases from J, with 21 bases between. This entry comes from a study of STAT5B mutations in CD4+ large granular lymphocyte leukemia. Produced via immunoSEQ multiplex PCR; TCRdb's table is partial and in-frame only. Altogether over 35,000 clones are present, approximately 84% being singletons, with the ten largest covering 0.3% to 0.35%. The receptor comes from a human donor in good health. This chain connects TRBV19 to TRBJ1-2, with a possible D match to TRBD1 (5 bases). Material for sequencing was CD4+ T cells from blood buffy coats. DNA for the CDR3: TGTGCCAGTACCCATGACCAGCCGCCGGGGGATGGCTACACCTTC. Translation: CASTHDQPPGDGYTF.